This is a list of T cell receptor beta chains from one sample in a study of spatial heterogeneity in lung cancer. MiXCR was run by TCRdb on the 5' RACE reads, yielding one entry per CDR3 protein. The sample yields approximately 40,000 distinct CDR3 sequences, approximately 14% seen once. Sequenced material: PBMCs, taken at surgery. The source of these receptors is a male donor with early-stage non-small cell lung cancer. Each CDR3 is given with its conserved first and last residue. The order of the fields is clone size, J gene, D gene, V gene, CDR3 DNA, CDR3 protein. A D gene is named only where the DNA matches it firmly. Clone size is not always given. Where it is, it says once, few, many or a class for expanded clones.

size: few; J: TRBJ1-4; D: NA; V: TRBV19; DNA: TGTGCCAGTAAATCCGGGGGCCGCACTAATGAAAAACTGTTTTTT; CDR3: CASKSGGRTNEKLFF
size: NA; J: TRBJ2-4; D: TRBD2; V: TRBV12-3/TRBV12-4; DNA: TGTGCCAGCAGTTTGTCTAGCGGGGGAAACATTCAGTACTTC; CDR3: CASSLSSGGNIQYF
size: many; J: TRBJ2-1; D: NA; V: TRBV5-1; DNA: TGCGCCAGCAAGGGGGGTATCGATGAGCAGTTCTTC; CDR3: CASKGGIDEQFF
size: many; J: TRBJ1-1; D: TRBD1; V: TRBV7-9; DNA: TGTGCCAGCAGCTCCCGGGACAGTGAAACTGAAGCTTTCTTT; CDR3: CASSSRDSETEAFF
size: many; J: TRBJ1-1; D: NA; V: TRBV28; DNA: TGTGCCAGCAGTCTCCGATCTCTGAACACTGAAGCTTTCTTT; CDR3: CASSLRSLNTEAFF
size: few; J: TRBJ2-1; D: TRBD2; V: TRBV7-9; DNA: TGTGCCAGCAGCTTAGTTACCGGGACTAGTGACTACAATGAGCAGTTCTTC; CDR3: CASSLVTGTSDYNEQFF
size: few; J: TRBJ1-6; D: TRBD1; V: TRBV7-9; DNA: TGTGCCAGCAGCTTACAGGGGGCGATCAATAATTCACCCCTCCACTTT; CDR3: CASSLQGAINNSPLHF
size: NA; J: TRBJ1-1; D: NA; V: TRBV28; DNA: TGTGCCAGCAGTTTATATGAGGGGAACACTGAAGCTTTCTTT; CDR3: CASSLYEGNTEAFF
size: NA; J: TRBJ2-6; D: NA; V: TRBV29-1; DNA: TGCAGCGTTAGACCACAGCCTGGGGCCAACGTCCTGACTTTC; CDR3: CSVRPQPGANVLTF
size: few; J: TRBJ2-1; D: TRBD2; V: TRBV11-2; DNA: TGTGCCAGCAGCTTAGGTGGCGGGAGGGCGTCCTACAATGAGCAGTTCTTC; CDR3: CASSLGGGRASYNEQFF
size: NA; J: TRBJ1-4; D: TRBD1; V: TRBV18; DNA: TGTGCCAGCTCACCGGGACAGGGGAGTTATGAAAAACTGTTTTTT; CDR3: CASSPGQGSYEKLFF
size: few; J: TRBJ2-1; D: TRBD2; V: TRBV29-1; DNA: TGCAGCGTTGAGGGGACTAGCGGAGAGTGGGTCTATGAGCAGTTCTTC; CDR3: CSVEGTSGEWVYEQFF
size: few; J: TRBJ1-5; D: NA; V: TRBV7-2; DNA: TGTGCCAGCAGCTCCGCATTAGGGGATCAGCCCCAGCATTTT; CDR3: CASSSALGDQPQHF
size: NA; J: TRBJ2-1; D: TRBD2; V: TRBV7-3; DNA: TGTGCCAGCAGCTTAGCGGGACTAGCGGGAGGGGGTAGGTACAATGAGCAGCTCTTC; CDR3: CASSLAGLAGGGRYNEQLF
size: many; J: TRBJ2-7; D: NA; V: TRBV4-3; DNA: TGCGCCAGCAGCCCCCGGGCGGGCTACTTCAAGCAGTACTTC; CDR3: CASSPRAGYFKQYF
size: NA; J: TRBJ2-3; D: TRBD1; V: TRBV20-1; DNA: TGCAGTGCTAGATCCGGACAGGGGGCAGATACGCAGTATTTT; CDR3: CSARSGQGADTQYF
size: few; J: TRBJ2-7; D: NA; V: TRBV12-3/TRBV12-4; DNA: TGTGCCAGCAGTTTATTCGGCGAGCAGTACTTC; CDR3: CASSLFGEQYF
size: many; J: TRBJ2-3; D: TRBD2; V: TRBV20-1; DNA: TGCAGTGCCCCACGAGCGGGAGCTCCCACAGATACGCAGTATTTT; CDR3: CSAPRAGAPTDTQYF
size: NA; J: TRBJ1-1; D: TRBD1; V: TRBV24-1; DNA: TGTGCCACTACTCAGGGGGCAGAATCCACTGAAGCTTTCTTT; CDR3: CATTQGAESTEAFF
size: NA; J: TRBJ2-7; D: TRBD1; V: TRBV7-9; DNA: TGTGCCAGCAGCTCATGGACAGGGCCCTACGAGCAGTACTTC; CDR3: CASSSWTGPYEQYF
size: NA; J: TRBJ2-3; D: NA; V: TRBV5-1; DNA: TGCGCCAGCAGCAGGGTCGAGGGATTGGCAGATACGCAGTATTTT; CDR3: CASSRVEGLADTQYF
size: many; J: TRBJ2-7; D: NA; V: TRBV7-6; DNA: TGTGCCAGCAGCTCCGGACCTAACTACGAGCAGTACTTC; CDR3: CASSSGPNYEQYF
size: few; J: TRBJ2-2; D: NA; V: TRBV4-2; DNA: TGTGCCAGCAGCCAAAGCCGGGGGACGAACACCGGGGAGCTGTTTTTT; CDR3: CASSQSRGTNTGELFF
size: many; J: TRBJ2-1; D: NA; V: TRBV19; DNA: TGTGCCAGTAGTATAGATCCCACCAGATACAATGAGCAGTTCTTC; CDR3: CASSIDPTRYNEQFF
size: few; J: TRBJ2-3; D: NA; V: TRBV4-3; DNA: TGCGCCAGCAGCCAAGTACTCAGGTCAGATACGCAGTATTTT; CDR3: CASSQVLRSDTQYF
size: few; J: TRBJ2-5; D: NA; V: TRBV20-1; DNA: TGCGCTGTGGGACGGAACCAAGAGACCCAGTACTTC; CDR3: CAVGRNQETQYF
size: NA; J: TRBJ2-3; D: NA; V: TRBV7-8; DNA: TGTGCCAGCAACGACAGACCCCCAGATACGCAGTATTTT; CDR3: CASNDRPPDTQYF
size: few; J: TRBJ2-3; D: NA; V: TRBV28; DNA: TGTGCCAGCAGTTTATCGTGGGCAGGGACACCTCGCACAGATACGCAGTATTTT; CDR3: CASSLSWAGTPRTDTQYF
size: many; J: TRBJ2-5; D: NA; V: TRBV11-2; DNA: TGTGCCAGCAGCTTAGATCGTGGCGGGATGGAGACCCAGTACTTC; CDR3: CASSLDRGGMETQYF
size: few; J: TRBJ2-1; D: NA; V: TRBV7-9; DNA: TGTGCCAGCAGCCCCCCCCAGTTCTTC; CDR3: CASSPPQFF
size: many; J: TRBJ2-2; D: NA; V: TRBV9; DNA: TGTGCCAGCAGCGTAGCCGGGAGTAACACCGGGGAGCTGTTTTTT; CDR3: CASSVAGSNTGELFF